This entry lists 16 T cell receptor beta chains sequenced from one sample in a study of shared clonotypes between healthy human individuals. Method: immunoSEQ multiplex PCR; TCRdb's copy keeps in-frame clones and lacks some. The profile covers approximately 500,000 clones, with about 78% appearing a single time and more than 10% taken by the ten largest. The sample consisted of PBMCs. All receptors come from a woman between 35 and 50 years old in good health. Some clones in this sample may be carry-over from other donors' samples.

This clone occurred many times. Other DNA sequences in the sample encode the same CDR3. The chain joins TRBV30 to TRBJ2-5; TRBD2 aligns across 15 bases. Unmatched junction bases numbered 6, after V lost 3 bases and J lost 1 base. The CDR3 runs 17 residues. Germline assignment: CDR1 GTSNPN and CDR2 SVGIG (reference sequence). The CDR3 coding sequence is TGTGCCTGGAGCCTTAGGGGACTAGCGGGAGGCCAAGAGACCCAGTACTTC. Amino acid sequence: CAWSLRGLAGGQETQYF. Complete variable domain (other parts from reference TRBV30 and TRBJ2-5): SQTIHQWPATLVQPVGSPLSLECTVEGTSNPNLYWYRQAAGRGLQLLFYSVGIGQISSEVPQNLSASRPQDRQFILSSKKLLLSDSGFYLCAWSLRGLAGGQETQYFGPGTRLLVL.

V is TRBV6-6 and J is TRBJ2-2; 10 nucleotides match TRBD2. CDR1 is MNHNY and CDR2 is SVGAGI in the germline V gene (reference sequence). This CDR3 region has 15 residues. Germline trimming cut 5 bases from V and 4 bases from J; bases unmatched to any gene: 4. The CDR3 DNA reads TGTGCCAGCAGTGGGACTAGCGCCTTCACCGGGGAGCTGTTTTTT. Its protein is CASSGTSAFTGELFF.

The chain joins TRBV19 to TRBJ1-1; D possibly corresponds to TRBD1 (5 bases). V lost 4 bases and J lost 1, with 13 bases in between. There are 15 residues in the CDR3. Germline-derived CDR1 and CDR2 are LNHDA and SQIVND (reference sequence). The CDR3 DNA reads TGTGCCAGTAGTACCGGGGCAGATAGGAACACTGAAGCTTTCTTT. It is translated as CASSTGADRNTEAFF.

The chain is built from TRBV7-8 and TRBJ2-1; D not certain. The CDR3 totals 15 residues. CDR1 SGHVS and CDR2 FQNEAQ come from the germline V gene. The ends were cut back, 3 bases at V and 0 bases at J, with 9 bases in the middle. The CDR3 bases are TGTGCCAGCAGCTTCGGGCGAAGCTCCTACAATGAGCAGTTCTTC. It specifies CASSFGRSSYNEQFF.

This chain links TRBV13 with TRBJ2-7, with no clear D. The V gene's germline CDR1 is PRHDT and CDR2 FYEKMQ (reference sequence). V lost 6 bases and J 0 bases, leaving 6 bases between the germline ends. The CDR3 length is 12 residues. The CDR3 spells CASSPNSYEQYF. CDR3 nucleotides: TGTGCCAGCAGTCCAAACTCCTACGAGCAGTACTTC.

As concerns this clone: A single base is all that separates this from a far larger clone, so a read error is likely. The V and J genes are TRBV30 and TRBJ2-5, with a tentative D call TRBD2 (6 bases). Near its end, the DNA agrees better with TRBJ2-7, so the J call may be wrong. Germline values: CDR1 GTSNPN, CDR2 SVGIG (reference sequence). CDR3 size: 12 residues. In nucleotides, the CDR3 is TGTGCCTGGAGTAGGAGGGAATACGAGCAGTACTTC. Its protein product is CAWSRREYEQYF.

J is TRBJ2-3 and V is TRBV27; D uncertain. The CDR3 contains 11 residues. Trimming shortened V by 6 bases and J by 4 bases, and 5 bases separated the two germline ends. Germline-derived CDR1 and CDR2 are MNHEY and SMNVEV (reference sequence). Here the CDR3 reads CASSGSDTQYF. CDR3 bases: TGTGCCAGCAGCGGATCAGATACGCAGTATTTT.

V is TRBV10-3 and J is TRBJ2-7; either TRBD1 or TRBD2 may supply D (5 bases each). The CDR3 loop spans 14 amino acids. The V end lost 6 bases, the J end lost 3 bases, and 15 bases lay between the germline ends. The germline gives CDR1 ENHRY, CDR2 SYGVKD. The CDR3 loop reads CAIRNPRDGYEQYF. The CDR3 DNA follows: TGTGCCATCAGAAACCCACGGGACGGCTACGAGCAGTACTTC.

The chain has TRBV7-3 and TRBJ1-1, with TRBD1 as a possible D gene (5 bases). Trimming took 5 bases from V and 4 from J, leaving 14 bases between them. The V gene's germline CDR1 is SGHTA and CDR2 FQGTGA. The CDR3 is 14 residues long. The DNA for the CDR3 is TGTGCCAGCAGCCCACGAAGGGGTGTCACTGAAGCTTTCTTT. Protein: CASSPRRGVTEAFF.

The chain couples TRBV28 to TRBJ1-5; D may be TRBD1 (5 bases). CDR1 and CDR2 from the germline V gene are MDHEN and SYDVKM. Trimming took 4 bases from V and 6 from J, leaving 16 bases between them. The CDR3 consists of 15 residues. The CDR3 protein is CASSSGTLVGQPQHF. In nucleotides, the CDR3 is TGTGCCAGCAGTTCCGGGACTCTGGTCGGTCAGCCCCAGCATTTT.

The CDR3: CASSSPGQGVNEKLFF. CDR3 DNA sequence: TGCGCCAGCAGCTCACCCGGACAGGGCGTGAATGAAAAACTGTTTTTT. This chain links TRBV5-1 with TRBJ1-4; TRBD1 aligns across 8 bases. The CDR3 has 16 amino acids. V shed 3 bases and J 5 bases; nucleotides not matched to a gene: 9. Germline V lookup: CDR1 SGHRS, CDR2 YFSETQ.

The rearrangement uses TRBV19 and TRBJ2-1; D is possibly TRBD1 (5 bases). Germline CDR1 LNHDA, CDR2 SQIVND (reference sequence). V was shortened by 8 bases and J by 1 base, with 24 bases between the two germline ends. This CDR3 region has 18 residues. CDR3 amino acids: CASSRTHQGVSSYNEQFF. Here the CDR3 DNA reads TGTGCCAGTTCCCGGACCCACCAAGGGGTATCTTCCTACAATGAGCAGTTCTTC. Together with reference TRBV19 and TRBJ2-1, the CDR3 gives the full variable domain: DGGITQSPKYLFRKEGQNVTLSCEQNLNHDAMYWYRQDPGQGLRLIYYSQIVNDFQKGDIAEGYSVSREKKESFPLTVTSAQKNPTAFYLCASSRTHQGVSSYNEQFFGPGTRLTVL.

V and J are TRBV7-9 and TRBJ2-1; tentatively, D is TRBD2 (5 bases). Trimming removed 5 bases at V and 4 bases at J, with 12 bases between. Germline V CDR1 and CDR2: SEHNR, FQNEAQ (reference sequence). The CDR3 totals 14 residues. This CDR3 is CASSPRTQYNEQFF. Here the CDR3 DNA reads TGTGCCAGCAGCCCCAGGACTCAATACAATGAGCAGTTCTTC.

This clone occurred a few times. This chain uses TRBV27 with TRBJ2-5; D unclear. In germline, CDR1 is MNHEY, CDR2 SMNVEV (reference sequence). The ends were cut back, 0 bases at V and 4 bases at J, with 6 bases in the middle. The CDR3 runs to 13 residues. The DNA for the CDR3 is TGTGCCAGCAGTTTATCTAGGCGAGAGACCCAGTACTTC. This sequence encodes CASSLSRRETQYF.

The chain combines TRBV2 with TRBJ2-3; D unclear. V shed 3 bases and J shed 2 bases, with 9 bases lying between them. The V gene's germline CDR1 is SNHLY and CDR2 FYNNEI. The length of the CDR3 is 14 residues. Written as DNA, the CDR3 is TGTGCCAGCAGTGATACCTTGATCACAGATACGCAGTATTTT. Amino acids: CASSDTLITDTQYF.

V and J are TRBV19 and TRBJ1-1, with D hard to call. The CDR3 is 13 amino acids. The V end lost 1 base, the J end lost 10 bases, and 13 bases lay between the germline ends. The germline V gene encodes CDR1 LNHDA and CDR2 SQIVND (reference sequence). CDR3: CASSIAVNRGAFF. The CDR3 DNA follows: TGTGCCAGTAGTATAGCGGTTAACCGGGGAGCTTTCTTT.